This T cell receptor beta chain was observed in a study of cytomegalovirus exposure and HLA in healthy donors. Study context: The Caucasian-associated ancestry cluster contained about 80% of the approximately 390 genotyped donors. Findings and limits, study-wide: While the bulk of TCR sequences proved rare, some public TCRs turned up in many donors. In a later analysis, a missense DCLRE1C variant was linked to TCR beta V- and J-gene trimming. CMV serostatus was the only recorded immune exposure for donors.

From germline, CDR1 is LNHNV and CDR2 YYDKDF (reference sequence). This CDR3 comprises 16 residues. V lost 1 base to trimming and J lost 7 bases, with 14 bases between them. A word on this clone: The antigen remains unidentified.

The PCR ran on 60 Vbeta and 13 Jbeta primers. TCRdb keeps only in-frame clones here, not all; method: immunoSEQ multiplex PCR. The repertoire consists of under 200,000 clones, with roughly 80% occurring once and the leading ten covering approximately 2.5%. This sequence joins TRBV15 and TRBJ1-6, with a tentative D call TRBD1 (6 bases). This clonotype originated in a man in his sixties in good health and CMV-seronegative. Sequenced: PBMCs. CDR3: CATSRVGGAQNSPLHF. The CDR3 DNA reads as TGTGCCACCAGCAGAGTAGGGGGGGCGCAGAATTCACCCCTCCACTTT.